The 3 T cell receptor beta chains given below trace back to one sample, sequenced in a study of shared clonotypes between healthy human individuals. Clones were sequenced by immunoSEQ multiplex PCR, and TCRdb holds only the in-frame ones, with some missing. The table shows roughly 1.4 million clones, with roughly 98.5% occurring only once. The sample comprised naive CD4+ T cells sorted from blood. Subset described: CD45RA+ positively selected. The source of these receptors is a man aged 30 to 39 in good health.

J is TRBJ2-7 and V is TRBV5-6; D remains unclear. The CDR3 contains 14 residues. The germline V and J ends were trimmed by 3 bases and 0 bases, with 10 bases remaining between them. Germline CDR1 and CDR2: SGHDT and YYEEEE. CDR3 region: CASSSDRFSYEQYF. The CDR3 nucleotides read TGTGCCAGCAGCTCTGACCGTTTCTCCTACGAGCAGTACTTC.

This sequence joins TRBV5-1 and TRBJ2-6; D is tentatively TRBD1 or TRBD2 (5 bases each). The V gene's germline CDR1 is SGHRS and CDR2 YFSETQ. The CDR3 runs 15 residues. The V and J ends lost 4 bases and 0 bases respectively, with 8 bases between them. The CDR3 sequence: CASSTGTSGANVLTF. Here the CDR3 DNA reads TGCGCCAGCAGCACGGGGACCTCTGGGGCCAACGTCCTGACTTTC. Full variable domain (remainder filled in from reference TRBV5-1 and TRBJ2-6): KAGVTQTPRYLIKTRGQQVTLSCSPISGHRSVSWYQQTPGQGLQFLFEYFSETQRNKGNFPGRFSGRQFSNSRSEMNVSTLELGDSALYLCASSTGTSGANVLTFGAGSRLTVL.

In its sample, this clone was seen once. V is TRBV7-8 and J is TRBJ1-5, with D uncertain. The CDR3 has 15 residues. CDR1 and CDR2 (germline): SGHVS, FQNEAQ. V gave up 7 bases and J gave up 1 base, with 14 bases separating them. The CDR3 bases are TGTGCCAGCACCTCCGCGGTCGGGAGCAATCAGCCCCAGCATTTT. Its protein is CASTSAVGSNQPQHF.